A selection of T cell receptor beta chains follows, all from one sample in a study of shared clonotypes between healthy human individuals. The repertoire was sequenced with immunoSEQ multiplex PCR; TCRdb's copy has only in-frame clones and lacks some. The sample records about 2.4 million clones, over 85% being singletons. What was sequenced was naive CD4+ T cells sorted from blood. Source of these receptors: a man younger than 35 in good health. Each CDR3 is given with its conserved first and last residue. D genes are given only for firm matches. Clone size is stated in some rows and not others, as once, few, many or a class when expanded.

J gene | clone size | D gene | V gene | CDR3 protein | CDR3 DNA
TRBJ2-5 | NA | NA | TRBV9 | CASSVGTVRETQYF | TGTGCCAGCAGCGTAGGCACGGTCCGGGAGACCCAGTACTTC
TRBJ1-1 | NA | NA | TRBV7-3 | CASSLEYNTEAFF | TGTGCCAGCAGCTTAGAGTATAACACTGAAGCTTTCTTT
TRBJ2-3 | NA | TRBD2 | TRBV9 | CASSGGSPSEKGTDTQYF | TGTGCCAGTAGCGGGGGGTCCCCCTCTGAAAAAGGCACAGATACGCAGTATTTT
TRBJ1-6 | NA | TRBD1 | TRBV19 | CASRDGQGAYSPLHF | TGTGCCAGTAGAGATGGACAGGGCGCGTATTCACCCCTCCACTTT
TRBJ2-7 | NA | TRBD1 | TRBV11-2 | CASSLLGQASYEQYF | TGTGCCAGCAGCTTACTTGGACAGGCTTCCTACGAGCAGTACTTC
TRBJ1-1 | NA | NA | TRBV18 | CASSPTALGGTEAFF | TGTGCCAGCTCACCAACAGCCCTCGGTGGGACTGAAGCTTTCTTT
TRBJ1-2 | NA | TRBD1 | TRBV11-2 | CASSLGQGEGGYTF | TGTGCCAGCAGCTTAGGGCAGGGGGAAGGTGGCTACACCTTC
TRBJ2-3 | NA | TRBD1 | TRBV5-1 | CASSLGRQGTTDTQYF | TGCGCCAGCAGCTTGGGGAGACAGGGGACGACAGATACGCAGTATTTT
TRBJ2-7 | NA | NA | TRBV5-1 | CASSRDNSYEQYF | TGCGCCAGCAGCAGGGACAACTCCTACGAGCAGTACTTC
TRBJ2-7 | NA | TRBD1 | TRBV5-4 | CASSHVAGTGVTYEQYF | TGTGCCAGCAGTCACGTTGCTGGGACAGGGGTTACCTACGAGCAGTACTTC
TRBJ2-4 | NA | NA | TRBV12-2 | CASRLVPKGAGNIQYF | TGTGCAAGTCGCTTAGTCCCCAAGGGCGCAGGAAACATTCAGTACTTC
TRBJ1-6 | NA | NA | TRBV6-6 | CASSASQGLNSPLHF | TGTGCCAGCAGTGCCTCCCAGGGCCTCAATTCACCCCTCCACTTT
TRBJ1-2 | NA | NA | TRBV5-6 | CASSLVQVPDGYTF | TGTGCCAGCAGCTTGGTTCAGGTTCCGGATGGCTACACCTTC
TRBJ1-5 | NA | NA | TRBV6-6 | CASSSLGAQPQHF | TGTGCCAGCAGTTCCCTGGGGGCCCAGCCCCAGCATTTT
TRBJ2-6 | NA | NA | TRBV6-1 | CASSVSRGETGANVLTF | TGTGCCAGCAGTGTTAGTCGGGGTGAGACTGGGGCCAACGTCCTGACTTTC
TRBJ2-2 | NA | NA | TRBV19 | CASSVGGRGTGELFF | TGTGCCAGTAGTGTCGGAGGGAGGGGGACCGGGGAGCTGTTTTTT
TRBJ1-1 | NA | NA | TRBV2 | CASSEYRANTEAFF | TGTGCCAGCAGTGAATACAGGGCCAACACTGAAGCTTTCTTT
TRBJ2-7 | NA | NA | TRBV5-6 | CASSHVSLGTRYEQYF | TGTGCCAGCAGCCATGTATCTCTCGGAACAAGATACGAGCAGTACTTC
TRBJ1-3 | once | TRBD1 | TRBV5-1 | CASSPGTGGAGISGNTIYF | TGCGCCAGCAGCCCCGGGACAGGGGGCGCGGGGATCTCTGGAAACACCATATATTTT
TRBJ2-5 | NA | TRBD2 | TRBV10-3 | CAISAGTSGGETQYF | TGTGCCATCAGCGCCGGGACTAGCGGAGGGGAGACCCAGTACTTC
TRBJ1-4 | NA | NA | TRBV5-4 | CASSLGLNEKLFF | TGTGCCAGCAGCTTAGGTCTTAATGAAAAACTGTTTTTT
TRBJ1-2 | NA | NA | TRBV30 | CAWSSGRGYTF | TGTGCCTGGAGCTCTGGCCGTGGCTACACCTTC
TRBJ2-6 | NA | TRBD1 | TRBV28 | CASRGGQGAAGANVLTF | TGTGCCAGCAGGGGGGGACAGGGGGCGGCTGGGGCCAACGTCCTGACTTTC
TRBJ1-1 | NA | NA | TRBV9 | CASSPRTVIPEAFF | TGTGCCAGCAGCCCTCGGACAGTGATCCCTGAAGCTTTCTTT
TRBJ2-7 | once | TRBD2 | TRBV2 | CASKERGYEQYF | TGTGCCAGCAAAGAGCGGGGCTACGAGCAGTACTTC
TRBJ2-7 | NA | TRBD2 | TRBV6-6 | CASRKLAGSSYEQYF | TGTGCCAGCAGAAAGCTAGCGGGATCCTCCTACGAGCAGTACTTC
TRBJ1-1 | NA | TRBD1 | TRBV7-2 | CASSLDRGGTEAFF | TGTGCCAGCAGCTTAGACAGGGGTGGCACTGAAGCTTTCTTT
TRBJ2-7 | few | NA | TRBV19 | CASSIGASYEQYF | TGTGCCAGTAGTATAGGGGCCTCCTACGAGCAGTACTTC
TRBJ2-1 | NA | NA | TRBV5-1 | CASSRGDWGNNEQFF | TGCGCCAGCAGCCGCGGGGACTGGGGAAACAATGAGCAGTTCTTC
TRBJ2-6 | NA | TRBD1 | TRBV5-4 | CASSGQGAGANVLTF | TGTGCCAGCAGTGGACAGGGGGCTGGGGCCAACGTCCTGACTTTC
TRBJ2-7 | NA | TRBD2 | TRBV5-4 | CASSTGVAGLYEQYF | TGTGCCAGCAGCACCGGGGTAGCGGGGCTCTACGAGCAGTACTTC
TRBJ1-4 | NA | NA | TRBV27 | CASRGGNEKLFF | TGTGCCAGCCGCGGGGGTAATGAAAAACTGTTTTTT
TRBJ2-7 | NA | TRBD2 | TRBV6-6 | CASRTGAGGIYEQYF | TGTGCCAGCAGAACAGGAGCGGGGGGGATCTACGAGCAGTACTTC
TRBJ1-6 | NA | NA | TRBV5-1 | CASSGTPAGSSPLHF | TGCGCCAGCAGCGGGACTCCGGCTGGGAGTTCACCCCTCCACTTT
TRBJ2-2 | NA | TRBD1 | TRBV7-9 | CASSRQGDTGELFF | TGTGCCAGCAGCAGACAGGGAGACACCGGGGAGCTGTTTTTT